This entry lists 4 T cell receptor beta chains sequenced from one sample in a study of human T cells and chemical hapten exposure. Time point here: pre-sensitization, week 0. The treatment is: therapeutic diphenylcyclopropenone sensitization with weekly scalp DPC. One entry per CDR3 protein, called by TCRdb with MiXCR from the RACE reads. The sample carries about 89,000 distinct CDR3 sequences, about 10% recorded once. Specimen: whole blood, collected in connection with sensitization to the hapten diphenylcyclopropenone (DPC). The source of these receptors is an older woman with alopecia areata. Some clones in this sample may be carry-over from other donors' samples.

This clonotype was found many times. The chain carries TRBV4-2 and TRBJ1-3; D is unresolved. The V end lost 0 bases, the J end lost 4 bases, and 10 bases lay between the germline ends. This CDR3 region has 15 residues. Per germline, CDR1 LGHNA and CDR2 YNFKEQ. CDR3 sequence reads: CASSQDTAGGNTIYF. Here the CDR3 DNA reads TGTGCCAGCAGCCAAGATACCGCCGGAGGAAACACCATATATTTT.

This clonotype was observed many times. The chain links TRBV5-5 to TRBJ1-4; D is unresolved. V dropped 2 bases and J dropped 3 bases, with 29 bases sitting between them. The germline V gene has CDR1 SGHKS and CDR2 YYEKEE (reference sequence). The CDR3 loop spans 21 amino acids. The CDR3 coding sequence is TGTGCCAGCAGCTTCTCGCAACTAGACATAAACCCCCTTGTCGCTAATGAAAAACTGTTTTTT. This sequence encodes CASSFSQLDINPLVANEKLFF.

V is TRBV5-5 and J is TRBJ2-1; 7 bases agree with TRBD2. V shed 0 bases, J shed 7 bases, and the junction held 7 bases outside the gene matches. The CDR3 consists of 15 residues. Germline CDR1 SGHKS, CDR2 YYEKEE (reference sequence). CDR3 sequence (DNA): TGTGCCAGCAGCTTGGGCGGGAGAAAGCCGAATGAGCAGTTCTTC. Translation: CASSLGGRKPNEQFF. Supplemented by reference TRBV5-5 and TRBJ2-1, the full variable domain reads DAGVTQSPTHLIKTRGQQVTLRCSPISGHKSVSWYQQVLGQGPQFIFQYYEKEERGRGNFPDRFSARQFPNYSSELNVNALLLGDSALYLCASSLGGRKPNEQFFGPGTRLTVL.

The sample holds a few counts of this clonotype. V gene TRBV12-3 or TRBV12-4 combines with J gene TRBJ1-1; tentative D call: TRBD1 (6 bases). Trimming stripped 6 bases from V and 11 bases from J, with 19 bases between. The CDR3 contains 13 residues. Here the CDR3 DNA reads TGTGCCAGCAGCCTCACAGGGAGCCGGGGGGCTTTCTTT. The encoded protein is CASSLTGSRGAFF.